This T cell receptor (beta chain) was observed in a study of long-term antiretroviral therapy in people with HIV. Sequencing used immunoSEQ v3.0 at survey level. Sequencing was performed with immunoSEQ multiplex PCR; in TCRdb, only in-frame clones are kept and a portion is missing. The sample yields approximately 28,000 clones, more than 70% seen once. Germline lookup yields CDR1 SGHNT and CDR2 YYREEE (reference sequence). V shed 6 bases and J shed 1 base, with 16 bases lying between them. CDR3 size: 15 residues. This rearrangement joins TRBV5-4 to TRBJ1-1, with TRBD1 as a possible D gene (5 bases). Here the sequenced sample was unsorted PBMCs, taken 4.7 to 5 years after starting antiretroviral therapy. The source of this sequence is a middle-aged man with HIV. In DNA, the CDR3 is TGTGCCAGCACCCCTGGGGGTAGCGCGAACACTGAAGCTTTCTTT. Its translation: CASTPGGSANTEAFF.